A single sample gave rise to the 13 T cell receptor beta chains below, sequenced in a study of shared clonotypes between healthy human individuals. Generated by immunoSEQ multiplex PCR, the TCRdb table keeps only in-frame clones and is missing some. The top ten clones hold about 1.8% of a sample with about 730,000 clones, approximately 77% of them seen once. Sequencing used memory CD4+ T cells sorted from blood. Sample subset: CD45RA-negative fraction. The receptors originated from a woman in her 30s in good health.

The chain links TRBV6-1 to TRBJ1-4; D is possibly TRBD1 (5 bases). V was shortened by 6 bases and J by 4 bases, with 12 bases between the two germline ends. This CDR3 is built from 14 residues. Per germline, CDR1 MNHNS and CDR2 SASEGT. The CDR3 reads CASSLVGGNEKLFF. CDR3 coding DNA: TGTGCCAGCAGCCTGGTGGGGGGTAATGAAAAACTGTTTTTT.

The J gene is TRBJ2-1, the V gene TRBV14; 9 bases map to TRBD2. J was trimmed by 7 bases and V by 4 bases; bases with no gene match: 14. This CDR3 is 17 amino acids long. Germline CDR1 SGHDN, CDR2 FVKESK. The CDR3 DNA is TGTGCCAGCAGCCGAGGCCCATTTAGCGGGAGAATAAATGAGCAGTTCTTC. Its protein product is CASSRGPFSGRINEQFF.

The DNA of the CDR3 is TGTGCCACCGCGGACAGGATGAACACTGAAGCTTTCTTT. Translation gives CATADRMNTEAFF. The V gene is TRBV15, the J gene TRBJ1-1; TRBD1 aligns across 7 bases. The CDR3 runs to 13 residues. Germline trimming cut 8 bases from V and 0 bases from J; bases unmatched to any gene: 3. CDR1 is LNHNV, CDR2 YYDKDF, per germline (reference sequence).

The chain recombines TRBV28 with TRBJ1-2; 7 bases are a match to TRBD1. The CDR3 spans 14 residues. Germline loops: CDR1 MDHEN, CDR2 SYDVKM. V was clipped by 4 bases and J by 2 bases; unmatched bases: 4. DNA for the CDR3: TGTGCCAGCAGTTCGGGACAGTTAAACTATGGCTACACCTTC. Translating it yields CASSSGQLNYGYTF.

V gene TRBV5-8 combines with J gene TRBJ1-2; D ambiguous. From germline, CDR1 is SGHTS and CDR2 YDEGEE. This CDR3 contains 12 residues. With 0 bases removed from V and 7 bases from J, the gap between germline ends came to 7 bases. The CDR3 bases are TGTGCCAGCAGCTTGGTGCTTACTGGCTACACCTTC. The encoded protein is CASSLVLTGYTF.

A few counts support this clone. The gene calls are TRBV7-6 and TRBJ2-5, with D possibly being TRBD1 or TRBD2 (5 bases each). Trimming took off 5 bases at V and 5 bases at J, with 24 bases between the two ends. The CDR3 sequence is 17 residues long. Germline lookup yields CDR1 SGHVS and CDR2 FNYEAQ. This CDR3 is CASSRQSGTGLAETQYF. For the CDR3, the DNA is TGTGCCAGCAGCCGACAATCGGGAACAGGACTGGCGGAGACCCAGTACTTC. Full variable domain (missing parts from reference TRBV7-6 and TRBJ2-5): GAGVSQSPRYKVTKRGQDVALRCDPISGHVSLYWYRQALGQGPEFLTYFNYEAQQDKSGLPNDRFSAERPEGSISTLTIQRTEQRDSAMYRCASSRQSGTGLAETQYFGPGTRLLVL.

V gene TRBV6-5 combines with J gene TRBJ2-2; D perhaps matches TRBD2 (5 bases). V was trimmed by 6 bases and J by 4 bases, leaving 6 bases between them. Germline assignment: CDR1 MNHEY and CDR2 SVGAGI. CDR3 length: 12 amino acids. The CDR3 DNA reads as TGTGCCAGCAGGGAGGTCACCGGGGAGCTGTTTTTT. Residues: CASREVTGELFF.

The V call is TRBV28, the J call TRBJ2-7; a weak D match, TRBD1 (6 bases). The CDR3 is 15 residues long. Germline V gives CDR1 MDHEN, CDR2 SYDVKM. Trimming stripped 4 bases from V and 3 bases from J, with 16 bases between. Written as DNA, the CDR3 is TGTGCCAGCAGTTCCCTAGACAGGCCAGACTACGAGCAGTACTTC. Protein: CASSSLDRPDYEQYF.

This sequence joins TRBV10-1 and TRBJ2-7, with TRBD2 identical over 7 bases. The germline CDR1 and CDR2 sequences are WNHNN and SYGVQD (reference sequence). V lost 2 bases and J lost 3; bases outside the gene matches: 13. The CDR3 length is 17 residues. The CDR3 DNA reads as TGCGCCAGCAGTGAGGGTGGAGCGGGGAGAAAAGGCTACGAGCAGTACTTC. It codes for CASSEGGAGRKGYEQYF.

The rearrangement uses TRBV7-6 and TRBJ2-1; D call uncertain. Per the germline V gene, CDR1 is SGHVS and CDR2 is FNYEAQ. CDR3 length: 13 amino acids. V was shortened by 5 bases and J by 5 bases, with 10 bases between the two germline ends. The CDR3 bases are TGTGCCAGCAGCGAAACCAGAAACAATGAGCAGTTCTTC. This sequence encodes CASSETRNNEQFF.

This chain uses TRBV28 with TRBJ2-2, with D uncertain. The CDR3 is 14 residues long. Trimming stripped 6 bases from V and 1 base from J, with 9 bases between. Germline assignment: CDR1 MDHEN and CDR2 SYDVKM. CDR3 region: CASRKSVNTGELFF. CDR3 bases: TGTGCCAGCAGGAAATCAGTGAACACCGGGGAGCTGTTTTTT. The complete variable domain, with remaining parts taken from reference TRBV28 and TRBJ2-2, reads DVKVTQSSRYLVKRTGEKVFLECVQDMDHENMFWYRQDPGLGLRLIYFSYDVKMKEKGDIPEGYSVSREKKERFSLILESASTNQTSMYLCASRKSVNTGELFFGEGSRLTVL.

The CDR3 DNA reads TGCAGCGTCGGAGACAGGGGGCTCGGTGGCTACACCTTC. Its translation is CSVGDRGLGGYTF. The genes are TRBV29-1 and TRBJ1-2, with TRBD1 matching over 10 bases. The CDR3 extends over 13 amino acids. After removal of 6 bases from V and 7 bases from J, the junction contained 8 bases not matched to a gene. Germline CDR1 is SQVTM and CDR2 is ANQGSEA.

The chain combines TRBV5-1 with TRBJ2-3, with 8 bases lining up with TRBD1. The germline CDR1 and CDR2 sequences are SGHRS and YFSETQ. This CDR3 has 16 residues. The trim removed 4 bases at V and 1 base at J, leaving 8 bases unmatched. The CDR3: CASSKQGASGTDTQYF. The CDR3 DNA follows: TGCGCCAGCAGCAAGCAGGGGGCTTCTGGCACAGATACGCAGTATTTT.